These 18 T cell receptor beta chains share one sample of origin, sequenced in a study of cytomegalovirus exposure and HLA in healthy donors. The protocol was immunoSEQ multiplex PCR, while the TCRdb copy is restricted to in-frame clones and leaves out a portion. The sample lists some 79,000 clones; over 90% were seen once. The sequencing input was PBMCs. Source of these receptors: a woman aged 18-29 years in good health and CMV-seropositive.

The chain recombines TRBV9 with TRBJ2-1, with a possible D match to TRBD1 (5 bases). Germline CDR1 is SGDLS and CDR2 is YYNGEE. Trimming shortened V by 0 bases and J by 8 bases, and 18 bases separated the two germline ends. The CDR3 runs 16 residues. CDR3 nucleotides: TGTGCCAGCAGCGTAGTGGGCAGGGCAGAATCGGATGAGCAGTTCTTC. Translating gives CASSVVGRAESDEQFF.

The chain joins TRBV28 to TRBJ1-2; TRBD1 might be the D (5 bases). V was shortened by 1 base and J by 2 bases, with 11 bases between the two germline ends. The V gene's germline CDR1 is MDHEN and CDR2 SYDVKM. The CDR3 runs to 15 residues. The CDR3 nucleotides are TGTGCCAGCAGTTTATTGGGGCAGGGAAACTATGGCTACACCTTC. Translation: CASSLLGQGNYGYTF.

The CDR3 DNA follows: TGTGCCAGCACGCGGGGTTACGATGAAAAACTGTTTTTT. Translating gives CASTRGYDEKLFF. The chain is built from TRBV13 and TRBJ1-4; D gene unclear. V was pared by 7 bases and J by 6 bases, with 12 bases between. CDR1 is PRHDT and CDR2 is FYEKMQ in the germline V gene (reference sequence). The CDR3 sequence is 13 residues long.

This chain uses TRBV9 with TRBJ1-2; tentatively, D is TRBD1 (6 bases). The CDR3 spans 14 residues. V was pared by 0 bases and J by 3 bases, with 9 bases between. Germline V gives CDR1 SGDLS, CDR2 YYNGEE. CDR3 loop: CASSVGGRDYGYTF. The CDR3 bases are TGTGCCAGCAGCGTAGGGGGGCGCGACTATGGCTACACCTTC.

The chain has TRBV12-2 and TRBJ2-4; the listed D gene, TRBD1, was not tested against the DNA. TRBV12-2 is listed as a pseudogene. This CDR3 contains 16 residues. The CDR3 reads CAKGQAETLAKNIQYF. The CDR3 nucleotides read TGTGCAAAAGGACAGGCTGAGACCCTAGCCAAAAACATTCAGTACTTC.

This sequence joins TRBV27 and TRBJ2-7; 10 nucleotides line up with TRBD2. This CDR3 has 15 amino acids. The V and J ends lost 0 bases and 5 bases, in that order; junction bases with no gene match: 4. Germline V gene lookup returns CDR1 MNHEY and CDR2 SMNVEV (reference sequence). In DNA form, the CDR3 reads TGTGCCAGCAGTTTATCGACTAGCGGGCACAACGAGCAGTACTTC. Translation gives CASSLSTSGHNEQYF.

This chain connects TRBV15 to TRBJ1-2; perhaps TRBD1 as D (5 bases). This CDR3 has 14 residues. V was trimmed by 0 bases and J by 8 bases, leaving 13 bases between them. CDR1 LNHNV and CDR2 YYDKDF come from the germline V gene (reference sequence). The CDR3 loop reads CATSRDLGQVGYTF. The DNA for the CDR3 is TGTGCCACCAGCAGAGATTTGGGGCAGGTCGGCTACACCTTC. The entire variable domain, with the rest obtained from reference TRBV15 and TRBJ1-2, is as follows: DAMVIQNPRYQVTQFGKPVTLSCSQTLNHNVMYWYQQKSSQAPKLLFHYYDKDFNNEADTPDNFQSRRPNTSFCFLDIRSPGLGDTAMYLCATSRDLGQVGYTFGSGTRLTVV.

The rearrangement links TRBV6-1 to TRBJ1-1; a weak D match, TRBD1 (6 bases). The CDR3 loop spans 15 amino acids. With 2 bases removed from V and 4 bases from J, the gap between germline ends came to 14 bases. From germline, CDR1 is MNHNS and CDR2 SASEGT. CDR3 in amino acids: CASSEPGHPATEAFF. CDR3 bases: TGTGCCAGCAGTGAACCGGGACATCCGGCCACTGAAGCTTTCTTT.

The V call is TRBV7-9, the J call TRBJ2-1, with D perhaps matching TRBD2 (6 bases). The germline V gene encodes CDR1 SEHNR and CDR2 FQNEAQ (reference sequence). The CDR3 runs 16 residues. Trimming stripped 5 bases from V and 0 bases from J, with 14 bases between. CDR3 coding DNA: TGTGCCAGCAGCGGGGTGGAGGGGCTCTCCTACAATGAGCAGTTCTTC. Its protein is CASSGVEGLSYNEQFF.

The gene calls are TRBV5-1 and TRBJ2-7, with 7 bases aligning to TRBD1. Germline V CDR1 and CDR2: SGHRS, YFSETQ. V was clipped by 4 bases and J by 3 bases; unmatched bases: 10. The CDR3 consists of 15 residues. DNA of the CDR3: TGCGCCAGCAGCGAAGAGACAGGGCTGGGCTACGAGCAGTACTTC. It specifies CASSEETGLGYEQYF.

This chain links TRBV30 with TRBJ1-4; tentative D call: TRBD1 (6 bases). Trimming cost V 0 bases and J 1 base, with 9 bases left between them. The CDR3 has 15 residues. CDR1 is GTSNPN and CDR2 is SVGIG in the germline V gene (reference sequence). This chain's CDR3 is CAWSVPRGTNEKLFF. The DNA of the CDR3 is TGTGCCTGGAGTGTACCCAGGGGAACTAATGAAAAACTGTTTTTT.

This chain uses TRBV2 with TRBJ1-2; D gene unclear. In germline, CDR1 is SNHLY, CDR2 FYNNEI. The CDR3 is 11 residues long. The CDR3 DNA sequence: TGTGTCATAACGGGAGTCTATGGCTACACCTTC. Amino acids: CVITGVYGYTF.

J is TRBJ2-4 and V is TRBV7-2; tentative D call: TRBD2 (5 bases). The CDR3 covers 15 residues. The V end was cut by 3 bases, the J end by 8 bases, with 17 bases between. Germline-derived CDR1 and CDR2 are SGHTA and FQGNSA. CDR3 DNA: TGTGCCAGCAGCTTTCCAAGGGCGGGCCCGGACATTCAGTACTTC. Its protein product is CASSFPRAGPDIQYF.

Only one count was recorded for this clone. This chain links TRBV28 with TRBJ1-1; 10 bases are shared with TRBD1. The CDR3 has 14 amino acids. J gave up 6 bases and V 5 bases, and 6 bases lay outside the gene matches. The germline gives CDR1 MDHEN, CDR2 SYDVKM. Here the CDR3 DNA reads TGTGCCAGCAGTGCGCCGGGACAGGGGTCTGAAGCTTTCTTT. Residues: CASSAPGQGSEAFF. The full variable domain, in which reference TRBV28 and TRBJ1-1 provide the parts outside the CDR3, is DVKVTQSSRYLVKRTGEKVFLECVQDMDHENMFWYRQDPGLGLRLIYFSYDVKMKEKGDIPEGYSVSREKKERFSLILESASTNQTSMYLCASSAPGQGSEAFFGQGTRLTVV.

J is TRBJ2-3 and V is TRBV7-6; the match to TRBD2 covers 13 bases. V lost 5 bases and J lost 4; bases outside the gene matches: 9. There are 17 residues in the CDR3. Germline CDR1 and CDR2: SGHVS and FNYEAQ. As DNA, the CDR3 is TGTGCCAGCAGCCCTAGACTAGCGGGAGGCCCCCCAGATACGCAGTATTTT. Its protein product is CASSPRLAGGPPDTQYF.

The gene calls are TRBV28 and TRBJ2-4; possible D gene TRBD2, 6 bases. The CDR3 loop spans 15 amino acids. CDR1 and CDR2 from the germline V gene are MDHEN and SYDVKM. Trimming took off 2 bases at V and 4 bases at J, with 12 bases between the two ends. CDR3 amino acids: CASSLGGSWKNIQYF. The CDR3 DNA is TGTGCCAGCAGTTTAGGGGGGTCATGGAAAAACATTCAGTACTTC.

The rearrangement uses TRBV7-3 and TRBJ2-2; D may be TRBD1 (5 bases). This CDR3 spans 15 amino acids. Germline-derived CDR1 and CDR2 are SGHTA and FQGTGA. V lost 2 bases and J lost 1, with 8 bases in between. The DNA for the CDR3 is TGTGCCAGCAGCTTAGGACACTTGAACACCGGGGAGCTGTTTTTT. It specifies CASSLGHLNTGELFF.

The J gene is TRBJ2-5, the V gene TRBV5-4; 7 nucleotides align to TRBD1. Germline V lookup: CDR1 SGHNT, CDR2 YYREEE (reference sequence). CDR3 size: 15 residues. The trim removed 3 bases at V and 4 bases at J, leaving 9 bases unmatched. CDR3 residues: CASSYDRDGAETQYF. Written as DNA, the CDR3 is TGTGCCAGCAGCTATGACAGGGATGGGGCAGAGACCCAGTACTTC. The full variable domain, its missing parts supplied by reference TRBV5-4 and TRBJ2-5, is ETGVTQSPTHLIKTRGQQVTLRCSSQSGHNTVSWYQQALGQGPQFIFQYYREEENGRGNFPPRFSGLQFPNYSSELNVNALELDDSALYLCASSYDRDGAETQYFGPGTRLLVL.